A selection of T cell receptor beta chains follows, all from one sample in a study of blood T cells in healthy people across ages. TCRdb analysed the 5' RACE reads with MiXCR anew, one entry per CDR3 protein. Of around 800,000 distinct CDR3 sequences in the sample, less than 60% are singletons; the top ten hold about a sixth. Specimen: blood. The receptors here all came from a man older than 75 in good health. CDR3s include the opening cysteine and the closing phenylalanine or tryptophan. Each record gives: CDR3 DNA, CDR3 protein, V gene, J gene, D gene, clone size. The D gene is left open where the match is weak. Clone size appears in some rows only: once, few, many, or a class for an expanded clone.

TGTGCCAGCTCACCATCCTCACTAGAGACCCAGTACTTC	CASSPSSLETQYF	TRBV18	TRBJ2-5	.	.
TGTGCCAGCAGCCCTACTTACCAAGGCACAGATACGCAGTATTTT	CASSPTYQGTDTQYF	TRBV7-8	TRBJ2-3	.	.
TGTGCCAGCAGCCAAGAGATAACCCGCGGAGAGACCCAGTACTTC	CASSQEITRGETQYF	TRBV3-1	TRBJ2-5	.	few
TGTGCCAGCTCACCAACTAGTACCGGCAATGAGCAGTTCTTC	CASSPTSTGNEQFF	TRBV18	TRBJ2-1	.	few
TGTGCCAGCAGCCATGGCCGCTCCCCCCAGTACTTC	CASSHGRSPQYF	TRBV7-2	TRBJ2-7	.	.
TGCGCCAGCAACGCCGCCAACTCCTACAATGAGCAGTTCTTC	CASNAANSYNEQFF	TRBV5-1	TRBJ2-1	.	.
TGTGCCAGCAGCCTAAGATCCTCCCCCGATAATGAGCAGTTCTTC	CASSLRSSPDNEQFF	TRBV4-2	TRBJ2-1	.	few
TGTGCCAGCAGTTTAGGGACTAGAGTTGTTGAGACCCAGTACTTC	CASSLGTRVVETQYF	TRBV12-3/TRBV12-4	TRBJ2-5	TRBD2	.
TGTGCCAGCAGTTTCACGGCCACTAGCACAGATACGCAGTATTTT	CASSFTATSTDTQYF	TRBV28	TRBJ2-3	.	.
TGTGCCAGCAGCCTAGCGGGCCCCTTCAATGAGCAGTTCTTC	CASSLAGPFNEQFF	TRBV7-2	TRBJ2-1	TRBD2	few
TGTGCCAGCACCTGGACAGCTGGGGCCAACGTCCTGACTTTC	CASTWTAGANVLTF	TRBV6-2/TRBV6-3	TRBJ2-6	.	.
TGTGCCAGCAGCTTAGTGCACCAAGGAGAAAGCACTCAGTACTTC	CASSLVHQGESTQYF	TRBV7-8	TRBJ2-4	.	.
TGCAGTGCTACTCCCTCCACCGGGGAGCTGTTTTTT	CSATPSTGELFF	TRBV20-1	TRBJ2-2	.	.
TGTGCCAGCAGCCAACCGGGACTAGCGGGAAAAGAGACCCAGTACTTC	CASSQPGLAGKETQYF	TRBV3-1	TRBJ2-5	TRBD2	.
TGCAGCGTTGAAGTGGGAAAGGGCGGGGACGAGCAGTACTTC	CSVEVGKGGDEQYF	TRBV29-1	TRBJ2-7	.	many
TGTGCCAGCAGCCTCTGGACAGGGACCCTCGGCACAGATACGCAGTATTTT	CASSLWTGTLGTDTQYF	TRBV7-8	TRBJ2-3	TRBD1	few
TGTGCCAGTAGTTCCCAGGGTGGTGGGGCCAACGTCCTGACTTTC	CASSSQGGGANVLTF	TRBV19	TRBJ2-6	.	.
TGTGCCAGCAGCTCTGGGACACCGGAAACCTACGAGCAGTACTTC	CASSSGTPETYEQYF	TRBV7-8	TRBJ2-7	.	few
TGTGCCAGCAGTTACGGTCGGGGAGAGACCCAGTACTTC	CASSYGRGETQYF	TRBV6-2/TRBV6-3	TRBJ2-5	.	.
TGCAGTGCTAGAGAGGGGGGTGGGGGAGCGGGAGCTAACAATGAGCAGTACTTC	CSAREGGGGAGANNEQYF	TRBV20-1	TRBJ2-7	TRBD2	once
TGTGCCAGCAGCACCCCGAACAGAATTAATTCCCAAGAGACCCAGTACTTC	CASSTPNRINSQETQYF	TRBV11-2	TRBJ2-5	.	.
TGTGCCAGCAGCCCCCGGCCACCGAATGGGAACATTCAGTACTTC	CASSPRPPNGNIQYF	TRBV7-2	TRBJ2-4	.	.
TGTGCCAGCAAGACTACAGGGGCGGAGACCCAGTACTTC	CASKTTGAETQYF	TRBV7-2	TRBJ2-5	TRBD1	many
TGCGCCAGCAGCTTCGCTAGCGGGCCAACCTACGAGCAGTACTTC	CASSFASGPTYEQYF	TRBV5-1	TRBJ2-7	TRBD2	.
TGCAGTGCCGTAAGGGGGGGCCCTCAAGAGACCCAGTACTTC	CSAVRGGPQETQYF	TRBV20-1	TRBJ2-5	.	many
TGCAGCGTTGACGGGAACACTGAAGCTTTCTTT	CSVDGNTEAFF	TRBV29-1	TRBJ1-1	.	.
TGCAGTGCTAGAAAGTTCCAGAACACTGAAGCTTTCTTT	CSARKFQNTEAFF	TRBV20-1	TRBJ1-1	.	few
TGTGCCAACAAGGACAGGTTAGGAAAGCAGTTCTTC	CANKDRLGKQFF	TRBV6-2/TRBV6-3	TRBJ2-1	TRBD1	.
TGTGCCAGCAGCCAGGGCATCGCGAACACCGGGGAGCTGTTTTTT	CASSQGIANTGELFF	TRBV4-2	TRBJ2-2	.	.
TGCAGTGCTAGAGGTCCCAGAGCAGGAGATACGCAGTATTTT	CSARGPRAGDTQYF	TRBV20-1	TRBJ2-3	.	.
TGCAGCTCCTCCGGGTGGGAGGTTGGACCAGAGACCCAGTACTTC	CSSSGWEVGPETQYF	TRBV29-1	TRBJ2-5	.	.
TGTGCCAGTACGGACCGCTCCAATGAGCAGTTCTTC	CASTDRSNEQFF	TRBV27	TRBJ2-1	.	few
TGTGCCAGCAGCTTAGGGAGCGGGAGTATATACGAGCAGTTCTTC	CASSLGSGSIYEQFF	TRBV7-2	TRBJ2-1	TRBD2	.
TGCGCCAGCAGCTTGGTTTCTGCGGGGCACGAGCAGTACTTC	CASSLVSAGHEQYF	TRBV5-1	TRBJ2-7	.	.
TGCGCCAGCAGCCAACTAACAGGGACTGGGGGCTACGAGCAGTACTTC	CASSQLTGTGGYEQYF	TRBV4-1	TRBJ2-7	.	.
TGCGCCAGCAGCCAAGGGGGGTTAGGTCATGATACGCAGTATTTT	CASSQGGLGHDTQYF	TRBV4-3	TRBJ2-3	.	.
TGTGCCAGCAGCCAAGGCTGGGGCGCTGAAGCTTTCTTT	CASSQGWGAEAFF	TRBV4-2	TRBJ1-1	.	few
TGCGCCAGCAGCTCCGATGGGGGGTCGGATCAGCCCCAGCATTTT	CASSSDGGSDQPQHF	TRBV5-1	TRBJ1-5	.	.
TGCGCCAGCAGCCAAGGTGCTAGCGGCTCCTACAATGAGCAGTTCTTC	CASSQGASGSYNEQFF	TRBV4-3	TRBJ2-1	TRBD2	few
TGTGCCAGCAGCTTGGAGTCACCTTATAGCAATCAGCCCCAGCATTTT	CASSLESPYSNQPQHF	TRBV5-5	TRBJ1-5	.	.
TGTGCCAGCAGGCGGGGGGACTACGAGCAGTACTTC	CASRRGDYEQYF	TRBV12-3/TRBV12-4	TRBJ2-7	TRBD2	many
TGTGCCAGCAGCTTAGAGGGGGGACCGTACTATGGCTACACCTTC	CASSLEGGPYYGYTF	TRBV11-2	TRBJ1-2	.	.
TGTGCCAGCAGGAGAGGGGCGGAGTCCGCGCAGTACTTC	CASRRGAESAQYF	TRBV12-3/TRBV12-4	TRBJ2-7	.	.
TGTGCCACCGAAGTCGCAGATACGCAGTATTTT	CATEVADTQYF	TRBV7-2	TRBJ2-3	.	few
TGTGCCAGCAGTTTAAGGTTCGGACAGGTTGGTACTGAAGCTTTCTTT	CASSLRFGQVGTEAFF	TRBV12-3/TRBV12-4	TRBJ1-1	TRBD1	.
TGTGCCAGCAGTCCTACAGGGGGAGACACAGATACGCAGTATTTT	CASSPTGGDTDTQYF	TRBV7-3	TRBJ2-3	TRBD1	few
TGTGCCAGCAGTGAAATCGGCCAGCCTACTGAAGCTTTCTTT	CASSEIGQPTEAFF	TRBV2	TRBJ1-1	.	.
TGTGCCACCAGCAGAGATCGGTTAAGGGGCCAAGAGACCCAGTACTTC	CATSRDRLRGQETQYF	TRBV15	TRBJ2-5	.	few
TGTGCCAGCAGCCAGGGACTAGCGCGGTCCTACGAGCAGTACTTC	CASSQGLARSYEQYF	TRBV7-2	TRBJ2-7	TRBD2	.
TGTGCCACCAGCAGAGATTTTGGTGGCTACGAGCAGTACTTC	CATSRDFGGYEQYF	TRBV15	TRBJ2-7	.	many